This T cell receptor (beta chain) was sequenced in a study of PD-1 blockade in classical Hodgkin lymphoma. Points from the study as a whole: Newly diagnosed patients were reported to exhibit reduced baseline TCR diversity relative to healthy donors. Why the repertoires differ is still unclear, perhaps disease activity or prior therapy.

The germline V gene has CDR1 ENHRY and CDR2 SYGVKD. Trimming removed 7 bases from V and 0 bases from J, with 11 bases in between. The CDR3 covers 14 residues. The protocol was immunoSEQ multiplex PCR, while the TCRdb copy is restricted to in-frame clones and leaves out a portion. The sample consists of 10,000 to 15,000 clones, 84% of them appearing once. Concerning this clone: Its antigen is currently unknown.

Each patient relapsed following autologous stem cell transplantation, and prior brentuximab vedotin exposure differed. The material was peripheral blood mononuclear cells (PBMCs), obtained at baseline. V and J are TRBV10-3 and TRBJ2-3, with D possibly TRBD1 on 6 matching bases. The TCR comes from a human donor with classical Hodgkin lymphoma. This chain's CDR3 is CAIKRTESTDTQYF. DNA of the CDR3: TGTGCCATCAAGAGGACAGAGAGCACAGATACGCAGTATTTT.